The clone carrying this T cell receptor (beta chain) was found a few times. Primers used in a second PCR of roughly 6 to 12 cycles were a sample-barcoded 5' primer and a J-beta primer mix. A template-switch adaptor with 12 random nucleotides tagged each cDNA molecule. A minimum of 3 million CDR3-containing paired-end reads was obtained for each sample. TCRdb reprocessed the 5' RACE reads with MiXCR, giving one entry per CDR3 protein. The profile shows some 1,000,000 distinct CDR3 sequences, about 25% of them singletons. The data originate from a study of blood T cells in healthy people across ages. The authors drew about 9.9 milliliters of peripheral blood from each donor. V trimming: 2 bases; J trimming: 5 bases; junction bases outside the gene matches: 5. This CDR3 spans 15 amino acids. Germline V lookup: CDR1 SGHAT, CDR2 FQDESV (reference sequence). A further study also used this sample, focusing on T cells of mothers and their children.

The genes are TRBV11-1 and TRBJ2-5, with 10 nucleotides matching TRBD1. This TCR came from a girl aged 2 to 10 in good health. The material sequenced was blood. CDR3 sequence: CASSLFGQGVETQYF. CDR3 in DNA: TGTGCCAGCAGCTTATTTGGACAGGGGGTCGAGACCCAGTACTTC.